Following are 21 T cell receptor beta chains from one sample sequenced in a study of cytomegalovirus exposure and HLA in healthy donors. 13 Jbeta primers and 60 Vbeta primers were used for the PCR. Only in-frame clones appear in the TCRdb table, and some are missing; sequencing was by immunoSEQ multiplex PCR. The specimen's table records more than 95,000 clones. Sequences were obtained from PBMCs. The receptors shown here come from a man between 40 and 49 years old in good health and CMV-seronegative.

The chain combines TRBV4-3 with TRBJ1-2, with 7 bases aligning to TRBD1. V shed 3 bases and J 4 bases; nucleotides not matched to a gene: 2. Germline CDR1 LGHNA, CDR2 YSLEER. This CDR3 region has 13 residues. The CDR3 DNA reads as TGCGCCAGCAGCCAGGGGACAGTCTATGGCTACACCTTC. It codes for CASSQGTVYGYTF.

The V and J genes are TRBV6-1 and TRBJ1-1; D unclear. The ends were cut back, 1 base at V and 7 bases at J, with 7 bases in the middle. The CDR3 is made up of 12 amino acids. The germline V gene has CDR1 MNHNS and CDR2 SASEGT. CDR3 bases: TGTGCCAGCAGTGAAGTGAGTAATGAAGCTTTCTTT. It translates to CASSEVSNEAFF.

The rearrangement joins TRBV7-6 to TRBJ2-1, with 14 positions matching TRBD2. The CDR3 contains 15 residues. Looked up from germline, CDR1 is SGHVS and CDR2 is FNYEAQ. J gave up 5 bases and V 5 bases, and 2 bases lay outside the gene matches. This CDR3 is CASSRLAGGNNEQFF. The DNA of the CDR3 is TGTGCCAGCAGCCGACTAGCGGGAGGGAACAATGAGCAGTTCTTC.

The chain carries TRBV13 and TRBJ2-5; D might be TRBD1 (5 bases). This CDR3 region has 15 residues. V lost 1 base and J lost 1, with 10 bases in between. Germline lookup yields CDR1 PRHDT and CDR2 FYEKMQ (reference sequence). The CDR3, as DNA: TGTGCCAGCAGCTTAGTTGGGGCGGTCCAAGAGACCCAGTACTTC. Amino acid sequence: CASSLVGAVQETQYF.

CDR3 in amino acids: CASSPRKRGGYNEQFF. DNA for the CDR3: TGTGCCAGCAGCCCGAGGAAGCGGGGGGGGTACAATGAGCAGTTCTTC. The chain couples TRBV7-2 to TRBJ2-1, with 10 positions matching TRBD2. Germline CDR1 SGHTA, CDR2 FQGNSA. V lost 5 bases to trimming and J lost 4 bases; unmatched junction nucleotides: 8. The CDR3 covers 16 residues.

Turning to this clone: The sample has other DNA sequences that encode this CDR3 too. This chain uses TRBV18 with TRBJ1-1, with D maybe TRBD1 (6 bases). This CDR3 has 14 amino acids. Germline V gene lookup returns CDR1 KGHSH and CDR2 LQKENI. The V and J ends lost 2 bases and 4 bases respectively, with 11 bases between them. The CDR3 here is CASSPTGWATEAFF. CDR3 DNA sequence: TGTGCCAGCTCACCAACAGGGTGGGCCACTGAAGCTTTCTTT.

The chain links TRBV6-5 to TRBJ2-1, with 8 nucleotides matching TRBD1. Germline values: CDR1 MNHEY, CDR2 SVGAGI. Trimming at V came to 6 bases and at J to 15 bases, leaving 10 bases not matched to a gene. This CDR3 comprises 12 residues. CDR3 residues: CASSPDRGYAFF. The CDR3 bases are TGTGCCAGCAGCCCTGACAGGGGATATGCGTTCTTC.

This rearrangement joins TRBV9 to TRBJ2-7; 7 bases map to TRBD1. V trimming: 0 bases; J trimming: 0 bases; junction bases outside the gene matches: 3. Germline assignment: CDR1 SGDLS and CDR2 YYNGEE. The CDR3 extends over 15 amino acids. The CDR3 DNA is TGTGCCAGCAGCGTAGAGGACAGGAGCTCCTACGAGCAGTACTTC. The encoded protein is CASSVEDRSSYEQYF.

The V call is TRBV11-2, the J call TRBJ1-3; 9 bases fit TRBD1. Germline lookup yields CDR1 SGHAT and CDR2 FQNNGV. V trimming: 1 base; J trimming: 2 bases; junction bases outside the gene matches: 6. The length of the CDR3 is 17 residues. CDR3 DNA: TGTGCCAGCAGCTTAGGGACAGGGGATCGCACTGGAAACACCATATATTTT. It codes for CASSLGTGDRTGNTIYF.

This chain connects TRBV7-9 to TRBJ1-1; the match to TRBD1 covers 7 bases. The germline gives CDR1 SEHNR, CDR2 FQNEAQ (reference sequence). The CDR3 spans 14 residues. After removal of 3 bases from V and 6 bases from J, the junction contained 7 bases not matched to a gene. The CDR3 sequence: CASSFKGAVAEAFF. The CDR3 nucleotides read TGTGCCAGCAGCTTCAAGGGGGCTGTCGCTGAAGCTTTCTTT.

The chain has TRBV7-2 and TRBJ2-1; TRBD1 matches at 7 bases. The germline CDR1 and CDR2 sequences are SGHTA and FQGNSA. The trim removed 4 bases at V and 3 bases at J, leaving 3 bases unmatched. The CDR3 has 14 amino acids. The chain's CDR3 is CASSSRQGYNEQFF. CDR3 DNA: TGTGCCAGCAGCTCCCGACAGGGCTACAATGAGCAGTTCTTC.

The J gene is TRBJ2-3, the V gene TRBV11-3; tentatively, D is TRBD2 (5 bases). V lost 5 bases and J lost 0, with 21 bases in between. The CDR3 has 18 residues. The germline V gene has CDR1 SGHNT and CDR2 YENEEA. The CDR3 nucleotides are TGTGCCAGCAGCCCCGGGTCGACGGGAACCCTCAGCACAGATACGCAGTATTTT. It translates to CASSPGSTGTLSTDTQYF.

The chain joins TRBV28 to TRBJ1-2; D is uncertain. The CDR3 is 13 residues long. Deletions cut 0 bases from V and 6 bases from J, with 8 bases between. Germline lookup yields CDR1 MDHEN and CDR2 SYDVKM. DNA for the CDR3: TGTGCCAGCAGTTTATGGCGAGTCAATGGCTACACCTTC. This translates into CASSLWRVNGYTF.

This sequence joins TRBV30 and TRBJ1-4; 7 bases match TRBD1. The CDR3 extends over 14 amino acids. V gave up 1 base and J gave up 4 bases; unmatched junction bases: 3. CDR1 and CDR2 from the germline V gene are GTSNPN and SVGIG (reference sequence). The CDR3 DNA reads TGTGCCTGGAGTGCGACAGGGTTTAATGAAAAACTGTTTTTT. This gives the protein CAWSATGFNEKLFF.

J is TRBJ2-7 and V is TRBV28; tentatively, D is TRBD1 (6 bases). Trimming shortened V by 7 bases and J by 0 bases, and 10 bases separated the two germline ends. The germline gives CDR1 MDHEN, CDR2 SYDVKM. This CDR3 spans 13 amino acids. CDR3 protein: CASTDRPSYEQYF. CDR3 in DNA: TGTGCCAGCACCGACAGGCCCTCCTACGAGCAGTACTTC.

This chain links TRBV7-2 with TRBJ2-1, with a weak D call TRBD2 (5 bases). The CDR3 spans 14 residues. Germline V gene data show CDR1 as SGHTA and CDR2 as FQGNSA. V was cut by 3 bases and J by 5 bases, with 11 bases left in between. CDR3 region: CASSLWAGDNEQFF. CDR3 nucleotides: TGTGCCAGCAGCTTGTGGGCGGGCGACAATGAGCAGTTCTTC.

The genes are TRBV19 and TRBJ2-5, with D maybe TRBD1 (6 bases). The J call may be incorrect, as the DNA end agrees better with TRBJ2-7. The germline CDR1 and CDR2 sequences are LNHDA and SQIVND (reference sequence). This CDR3 is built from 14 residues. The CDR3 nucleotides read TGTGCCAGTAGTACACAATTGACAGGCTACGAGCAGTACTTC. Translation gives CASSTQLTGYEQYF.

The chain recombines TRBV7-3 with TRBJ1-1; no clear D gene. CDR1 and CDR2 from the germline V gene are SGHTA and FQGTGA. The germline V and J ends were trimmed by 5 bases and 0 bases, with 10 bases remaining between them. The CDR3 extends over 14 amino acids. For the CDR3, the DNA is TGTGCCAGCAGCCCTTCCCCCCTGAACACTGAAGCTTTCTTT. Its translation is CASSPSPLNTEAFF.

CDR3 DNA sequence: TGTGCCAGCATGGTAGCGGGAGGCCCCTACGAGCAGTACTTC. Residues: CASMVAGGPYEQYF. The rearrangement links TRBV6-5 to TRBJ2-7, with TRBD2 matching 10 bases. Germline values: CDR1 MNHEY, CDR2 SVGAGI. This CDR3 region has 14 residues. Unmatched junction bases numbered 5, after V lost 7 bases and J lost 2 bases.

This chain links TRBV11-3 with TRBJ2-3; 8 bases map to TRBD2. J lost 4 bases, V lost 1 base, and 7 bases had no gene match. The CDR3 has 16 amino acids. Germline CDR1 SGHNT, CDR2 YENEEA. In DNA, the CDR3 is TGTGCCAGCAGCTTAGTCGCAGCGGGAGTCGCAGATACGCAGTATTTT. This codes for CASSLVAAGVADTQYF.

The rearrangement links TRBV7-9 to TRBJ2-3, with 9 nucleotides matching TRBD2. This CDR3 contains 17 residues. Germline CDR1 SEHNR, CDR2 FQNEAQ (reference sequence). Trimming removed 7 bases from V and 2 bases from J; junction bases left unmatched: 13. This CDR3 is CASTDGRAGGSTDTQYF. In nucleotides, the CDR3 is TGTGCCAGCACCGACGGCCGAGCGGGAGGTTCCACAGATACGCAGTATTTT.